This T cell receptor (beta chain) was captured in a study of blood T cells in healthy people across ages. Regarding the study as a whole: While age rose, TCR beta diversity per million T cells dropped in a roughly linear way.

The CDR3 runs 13 residues. Trimming left V 3 bases short and J 8 bases short, with 14 bases between. Germline CDR1 LGHDT, CDR2 YNNKEL (reference sequence). Using a J-beta primer mix together with a sample-barcoded 5' primer, a second PCR was run for roughly 6 to 12 cycles. MiXCR, applied by TCRdb to the 5' RACE reads, yields one record per CDR3 protein. Of around 800,000 distinct CDR3 sequences in the sample, roughly 25% are singletons; the top ten hold about 2.9%. Per sample, no less than 5 micrograms of total RNA were extracted. About this clonotype itself: Its target is not known.

This sample was shared with a second study, whose subject was T cells of mothers and their children.

Sequencing was performed on blood. The V call is TRBV3-1, the J call TRBJ2-7; TRBD1 might be the D (6 bases). The receptor was derived from a boy between 10 and 17 years old in good health. The CDR3 sequence is CASSHPQGNQQYF. The CDR3, as DNA: TGTGCCAGCAGCCACCCGCAGGGGAATCAGCAGTACTTC.